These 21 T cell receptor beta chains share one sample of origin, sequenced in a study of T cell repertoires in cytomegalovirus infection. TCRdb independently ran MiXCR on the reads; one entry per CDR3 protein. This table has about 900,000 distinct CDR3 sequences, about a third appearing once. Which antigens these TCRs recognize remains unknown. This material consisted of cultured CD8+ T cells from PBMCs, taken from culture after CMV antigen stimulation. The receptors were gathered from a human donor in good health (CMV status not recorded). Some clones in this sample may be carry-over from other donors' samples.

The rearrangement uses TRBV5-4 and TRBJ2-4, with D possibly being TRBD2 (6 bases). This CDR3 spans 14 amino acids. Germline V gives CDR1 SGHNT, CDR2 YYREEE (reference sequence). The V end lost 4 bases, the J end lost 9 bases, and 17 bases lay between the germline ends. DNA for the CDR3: TGTGCCAGCAGCCCCCGCGGGGTGGCAAGCATTCAGTACTTC. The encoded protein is CASSPRGVASIQYF.

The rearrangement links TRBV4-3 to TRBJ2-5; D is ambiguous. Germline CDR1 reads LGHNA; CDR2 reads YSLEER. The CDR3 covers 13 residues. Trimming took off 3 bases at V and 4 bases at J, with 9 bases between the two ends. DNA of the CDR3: TGCGCCAGCAGCCAGGTCCCCTCAGAGACCCAGTACTTC. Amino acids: CASSQVPSETQYF.

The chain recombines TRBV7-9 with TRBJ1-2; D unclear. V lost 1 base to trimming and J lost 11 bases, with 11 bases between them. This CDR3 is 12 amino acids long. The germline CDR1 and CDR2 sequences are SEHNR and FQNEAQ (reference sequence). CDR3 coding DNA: TGTGCCAGCAGCTTAGTCGCGCTTAAATACACCTTC. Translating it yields CASSLVALKYTF.

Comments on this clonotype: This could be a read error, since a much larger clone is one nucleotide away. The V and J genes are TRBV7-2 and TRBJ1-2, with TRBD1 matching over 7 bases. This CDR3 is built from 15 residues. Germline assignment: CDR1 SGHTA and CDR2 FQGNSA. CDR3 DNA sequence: TGTGTCAGCCGCCGGGACAGTCTTCAGGGGGATGGCTACACCTTC. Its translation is CVSRRDSLQGDGYTF.

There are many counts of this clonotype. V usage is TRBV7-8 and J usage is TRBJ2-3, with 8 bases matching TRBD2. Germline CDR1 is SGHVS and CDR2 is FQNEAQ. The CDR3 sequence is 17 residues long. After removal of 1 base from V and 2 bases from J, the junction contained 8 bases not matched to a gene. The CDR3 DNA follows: TGTGCCAGCAGCTTAGTTGCGGGGCGGGGGGACACAGATACGCAGTATTTT. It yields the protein CASSLVAGRGDTDTQYF.

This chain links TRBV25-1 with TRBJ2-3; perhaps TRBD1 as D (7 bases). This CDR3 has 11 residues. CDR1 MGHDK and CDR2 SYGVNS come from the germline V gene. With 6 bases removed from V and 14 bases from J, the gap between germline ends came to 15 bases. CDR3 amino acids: CASRRQGGLYF. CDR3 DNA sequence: TGTGCCAGCAGGAGACAGGGAGGTTTGTATTTT.

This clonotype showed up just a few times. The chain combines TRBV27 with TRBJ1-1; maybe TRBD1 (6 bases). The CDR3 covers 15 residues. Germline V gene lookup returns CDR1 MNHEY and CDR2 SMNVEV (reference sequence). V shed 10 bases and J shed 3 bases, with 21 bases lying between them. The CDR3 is CATSEKQGLYTEAFF. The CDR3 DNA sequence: TGTGCCACTTCAGAGAAACAGGGTCTATACACTGAAGCTTTCTTT.

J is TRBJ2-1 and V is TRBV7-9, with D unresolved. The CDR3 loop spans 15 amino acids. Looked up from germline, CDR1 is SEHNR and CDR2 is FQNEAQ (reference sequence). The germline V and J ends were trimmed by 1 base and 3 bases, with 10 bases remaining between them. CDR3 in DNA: TGTGCCAGCAGCTTAGTCAGGTTGAACTACAATGAGCAGTTCTTC. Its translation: CASSLVRLNYNEQFF.

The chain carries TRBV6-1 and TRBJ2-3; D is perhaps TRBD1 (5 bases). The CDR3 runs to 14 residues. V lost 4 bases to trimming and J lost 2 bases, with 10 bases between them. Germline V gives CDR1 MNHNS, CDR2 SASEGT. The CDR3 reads CASSGDSYTDTQYF. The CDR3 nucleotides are TGTGCCAGCAGTGGTGACAGCTACACAGATACGCAGTATTTT.

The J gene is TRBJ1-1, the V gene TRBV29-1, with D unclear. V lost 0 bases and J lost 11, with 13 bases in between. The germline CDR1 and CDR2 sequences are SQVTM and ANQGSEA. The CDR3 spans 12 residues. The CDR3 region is CSVEDGGNRAFF. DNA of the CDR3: TGCAGCGTTGAAGATGGCGGGAATCGTGCTTTCTTT.

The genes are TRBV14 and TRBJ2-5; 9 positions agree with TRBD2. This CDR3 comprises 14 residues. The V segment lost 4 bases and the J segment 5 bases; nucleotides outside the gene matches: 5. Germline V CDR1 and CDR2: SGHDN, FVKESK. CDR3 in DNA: TGTGCCAGCAGCCCCGGGACTAGCAAGGAGACCCAGTACTTC. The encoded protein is CASSPGTSKETQYF.

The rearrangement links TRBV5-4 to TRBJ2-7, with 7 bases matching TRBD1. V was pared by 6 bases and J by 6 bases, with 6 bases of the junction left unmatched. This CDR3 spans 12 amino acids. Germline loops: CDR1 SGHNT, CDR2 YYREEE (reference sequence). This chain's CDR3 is CASTHSGGEQYF. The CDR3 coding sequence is TGTGCCAGCACACATTCAGGGGGCGAGCAGTACTTC.

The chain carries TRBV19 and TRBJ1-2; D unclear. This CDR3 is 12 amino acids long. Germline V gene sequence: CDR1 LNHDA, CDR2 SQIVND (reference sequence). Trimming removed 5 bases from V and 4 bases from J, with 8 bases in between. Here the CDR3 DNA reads TGTGCCAGTAGTCCACCTTTCTATGGCTACACCTTC. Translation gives CASSPPFYGYTF. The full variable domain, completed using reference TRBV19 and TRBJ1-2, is DGGITQSPKYLFRKEGQNVTLSCEQNLNHDAMYWYRQDPGQGLRLIYYSQIVNDFQKGDIAEGYSVSREKKESFPLTVTSAQKNPTAFYLCASSPPFYGYTFGSGTRLTVV.

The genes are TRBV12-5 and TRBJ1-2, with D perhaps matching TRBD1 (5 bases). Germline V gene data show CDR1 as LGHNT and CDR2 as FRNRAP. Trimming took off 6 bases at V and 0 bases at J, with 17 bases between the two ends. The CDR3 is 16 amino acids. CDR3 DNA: TGTGCTAGTGGCCTCGGGGGGGAGTCTGCTAACTATGGCTACACCTTC. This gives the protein CASGLGGESANYGYTF.

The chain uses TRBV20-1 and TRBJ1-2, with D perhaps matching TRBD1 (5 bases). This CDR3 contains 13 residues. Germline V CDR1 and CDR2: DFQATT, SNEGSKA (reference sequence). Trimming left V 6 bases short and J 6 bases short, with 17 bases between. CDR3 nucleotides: TGCAGTGCCTGGGAAGGGGACGGCGATGGCTACACCTTC. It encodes CSAWEGDGDGYTF.

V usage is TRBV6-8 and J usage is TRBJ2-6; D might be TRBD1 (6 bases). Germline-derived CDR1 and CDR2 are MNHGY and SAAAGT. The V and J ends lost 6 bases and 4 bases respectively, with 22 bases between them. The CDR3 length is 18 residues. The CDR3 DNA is TGTGCCAGCAGGGTACAGGGCGTGCTCCTGAGGGGGGCCAACGTCCTGACTTTC. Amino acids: CASRVQGVLLRGANVLTF.

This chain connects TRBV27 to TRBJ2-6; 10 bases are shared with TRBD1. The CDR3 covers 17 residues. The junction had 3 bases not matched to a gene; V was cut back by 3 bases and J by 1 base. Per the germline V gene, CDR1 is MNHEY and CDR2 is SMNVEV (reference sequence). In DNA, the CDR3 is TGTGCCAGCAGTTTTGTGGACAGGGGGTCTGGGGCCAACGTCCTGACTTTC. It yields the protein CASSFVDRGSGANVLTF.

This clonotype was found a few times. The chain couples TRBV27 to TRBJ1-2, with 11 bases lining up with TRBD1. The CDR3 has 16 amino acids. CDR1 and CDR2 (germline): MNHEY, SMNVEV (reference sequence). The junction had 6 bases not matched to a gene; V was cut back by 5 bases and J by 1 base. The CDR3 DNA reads TGTGCCAGCAGTCCGGACAGGGGGCCCAGTAACTATGGCTACACCTTC. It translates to CASSPDRGPSNYGYTF.

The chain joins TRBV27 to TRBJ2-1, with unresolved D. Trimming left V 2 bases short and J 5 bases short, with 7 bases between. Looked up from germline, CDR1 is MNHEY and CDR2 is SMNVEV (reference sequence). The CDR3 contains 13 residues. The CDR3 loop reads CASSLRPNNEQFF. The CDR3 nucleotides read TGTGCCAGCAGTTTAAGGCCCAACAATGAGCAGTTCTTC.

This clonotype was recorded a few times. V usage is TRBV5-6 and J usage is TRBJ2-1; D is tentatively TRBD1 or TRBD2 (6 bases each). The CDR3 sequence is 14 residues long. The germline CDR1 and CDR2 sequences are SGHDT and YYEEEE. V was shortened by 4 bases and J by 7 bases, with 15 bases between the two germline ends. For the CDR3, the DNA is TGTGCCAGCAGCACCGGACGAGGGGGGAATGAGCAGTTCTTC. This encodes CASSTGRGGNEQFF.

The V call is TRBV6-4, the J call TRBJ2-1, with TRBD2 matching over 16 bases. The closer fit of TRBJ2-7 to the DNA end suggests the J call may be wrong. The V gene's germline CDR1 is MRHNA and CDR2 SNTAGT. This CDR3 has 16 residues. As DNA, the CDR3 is TGTGCCAGCAGTGAAGGGACTAGCGGGGGGGCCACTGAGCAGTACTTC. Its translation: CASSEGTSGGATEQYF.